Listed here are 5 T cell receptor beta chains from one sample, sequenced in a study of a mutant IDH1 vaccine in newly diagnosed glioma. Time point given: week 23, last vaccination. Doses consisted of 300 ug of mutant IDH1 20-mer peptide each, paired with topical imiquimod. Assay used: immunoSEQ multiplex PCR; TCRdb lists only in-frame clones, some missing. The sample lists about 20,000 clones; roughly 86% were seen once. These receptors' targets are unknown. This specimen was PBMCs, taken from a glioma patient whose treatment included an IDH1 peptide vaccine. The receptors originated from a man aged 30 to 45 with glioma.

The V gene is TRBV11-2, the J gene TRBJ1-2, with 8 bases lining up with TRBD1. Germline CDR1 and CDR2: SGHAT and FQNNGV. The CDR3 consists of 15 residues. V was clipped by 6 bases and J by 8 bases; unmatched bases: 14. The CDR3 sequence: CASRKFGRGPLGYTF. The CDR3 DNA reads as TGTGCCAGCAGAAAATTCGGCAGGGGGCCGCTGGGCTACACCTTC.

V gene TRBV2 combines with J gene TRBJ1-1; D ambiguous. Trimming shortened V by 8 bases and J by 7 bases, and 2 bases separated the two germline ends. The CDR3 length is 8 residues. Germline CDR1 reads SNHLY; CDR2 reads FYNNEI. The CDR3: CASVEAFF. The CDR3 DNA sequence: TGTGCCAGCGTTGAAGCTTTCTTT. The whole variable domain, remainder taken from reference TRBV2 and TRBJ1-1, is EPEVTQTPSHQVTQMGQEVILRCVPISNHLYFYWYRQILGQKVEFLVSFYNNEISEKSEIFDDQFSVERPDGSNFTLKIRSTKLEDSAMYFCASVEAFFGQGTRLTVV.

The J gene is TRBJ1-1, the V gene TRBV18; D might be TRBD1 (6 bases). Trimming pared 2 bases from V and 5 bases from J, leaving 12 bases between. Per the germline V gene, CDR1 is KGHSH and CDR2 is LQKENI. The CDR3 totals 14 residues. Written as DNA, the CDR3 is TGTGCCAGCTCACCAGGAGGGGGAGAAACTGAAGCTTTCTTT. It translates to CASSPGGGETEAFF.

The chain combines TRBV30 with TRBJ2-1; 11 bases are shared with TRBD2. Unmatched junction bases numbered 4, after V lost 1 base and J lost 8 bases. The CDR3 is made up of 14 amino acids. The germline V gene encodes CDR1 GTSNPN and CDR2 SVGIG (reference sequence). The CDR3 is CAWSGTSGLDEQFF. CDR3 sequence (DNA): TGTGCCTGGAGTGGGACTAGCGGGTTAGATGAGCAGTTCTTC.

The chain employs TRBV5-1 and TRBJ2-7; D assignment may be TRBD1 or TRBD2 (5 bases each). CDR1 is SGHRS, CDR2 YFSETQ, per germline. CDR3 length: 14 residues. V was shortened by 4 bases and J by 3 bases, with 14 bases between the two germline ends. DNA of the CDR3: TGCGCCAGCAGCGTGTGGATGGGGGACTACGAGCAGTACTTC. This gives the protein CASSVWMGDYEQYF.